This TCR beta chain was identified during a study of shared clonotypes between healthy human individuals. Clones were sequenced by immunoSEQ multiplex PCR, and TCRdb holds only the in-frame ones, with some missing. The table includes hundreds of thousands of clones, roughly 70% detected once. Memory CD4+ cells were the fraction left after CD45RA+ naive selection. The origin of this receptor is a woman in her twenties or thirties in good health. The source material was memory CD4+ T cells sorted from blood. Subset in this sample: CD45RA-negative fraction.

The chain's CDR3 is CASSLGLKGRSGTEAFF. In nucleotides, the CDR3 is TGTGCCAGCAGCTTAGGCCTGAAAGGCCGCTCCGGGACTGAAGCTTTCTTT. This chain links TRBV11-2 with TRBJ1-1; D ambiguous. CDR1 is SGHAT, CDR2 FQNNGV, per germline. V was pared by 1 base and J by 5 bases, with 20 bases between. The CDR3 runs 17 residues.